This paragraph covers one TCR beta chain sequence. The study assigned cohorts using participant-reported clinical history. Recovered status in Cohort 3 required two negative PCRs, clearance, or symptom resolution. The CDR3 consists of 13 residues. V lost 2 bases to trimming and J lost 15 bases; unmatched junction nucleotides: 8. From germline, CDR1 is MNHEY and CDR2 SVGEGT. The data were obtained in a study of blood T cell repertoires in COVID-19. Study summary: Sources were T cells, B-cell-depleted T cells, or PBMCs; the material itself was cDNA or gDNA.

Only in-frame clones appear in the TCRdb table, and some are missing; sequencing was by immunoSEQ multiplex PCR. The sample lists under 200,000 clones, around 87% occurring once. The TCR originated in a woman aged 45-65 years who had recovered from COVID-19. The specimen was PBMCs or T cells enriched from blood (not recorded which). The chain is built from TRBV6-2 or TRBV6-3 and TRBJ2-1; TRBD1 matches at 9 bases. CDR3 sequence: CASSYTPDRGRFF. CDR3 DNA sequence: TGTGCCAGCAGTTACACACCGGACAGGGGACGGTTCTTC.